These 32 T cell receptor beta chains were sequenced from one sample in a study of blood T cells in healthy people across ages. PCR was performed a second time for about 7 to 12 cycles using a sample-barcoded 5' primer and a J-beta primer mix. TCRdb re-analysed the 5' RACE reads in MiXCR, keeping a single row per CDR3 protein. Here the sample spans 1.5 million to 2 million distinct CDR3 sequences, over 25% being singletons. The sample consisted of blood. Receptors were obtained from a woman in her 30s in good health.

The chain employs TRBV12-3 or TRBV12-4 and TRBJ1-6, with 8 bases lining up with TRBD1. V lost 5 bases, J lost 7 bases, and 7 bases stayed unmatched. This CDR3 comprises 15 residues. CDR3 in amino acids: CASSGQGPLNSPLHF. The DNA for the CDR3 is TGTGCCAGCAGTGGACAGGGACCGCTCAATTCACCCCTCCACTTT.

This clonotype occurred many times. The chain uses TRBV6-5 and TRBJ2-7; 7 bases are shared with TRBD1. V was clipped by 7 bases and J by 7 bases; unmatched bases: 16. Germline CDR1 reads MNHEY; CDR2 reads SVGAGI. The CDR3 loop spans 15 amino acids. CDR3: CASIPSTGSEEEQYF. CDR3 DNA: TGTGCCAGCATTCCCTCGACAGGGAGTGAGGAGGAGCAGTACTTC.

This clonotype was recorded a few times. The chain uses TRBV7-9 and TRBJ2-4; D unclear. Looked up from germline, CDR1 is SEHNR and CDR2 is FQNEAQ (reference sequence). The CDR3 is 13 residues long. Trimming left V 7 bases short and J 13 bases short, with 20 bases between. The CDR3 sequence is CASTPATGNEQYF. The CDR3, as DNA: TGTGCCAGCACCCCGGCCACTGGGAATGAGCAGTACTTC.

The gene calls are TRBV7-2 and TRBJ2-3; the match to TRBD2 covers 9 bases. The V gene's germline CDR1 is SGHTA and CDR2 FQGNSA. This CDR3 has 16 amino acids. With V trimmed by 5 bases and J by 3 bases, 9 bases remained unmatched. The CDR3 region is CASSVGLARGTDTQYF. The CDR3 DNA follows: TGTGCCAGCAGCGTTGGACTAGCGCGAGGTACAGATACGCAGTATTTT.

This clonotype was seen only a few times. This chain connects TRBV29-1 to TRBJ1-1; D is unresolved. The CDR3 runs 13 residues. Germline V gene data show CDR1 as SQVTM and CDR2 as ANQGSEA. V lost 1 base, J lost 1 base, and 7 bases lay in between. In DNA form, the CDR3 reads TGCAGCGTTGAAGTTGGGCAGAACACTGAAGCTTTCTTT. It codes for CSVEVGQNTEAFF.

Turning to this clonotype: The junction does not match germline at one end; this may be a read error. The chain employs TRBV7-9 and TRBJ1-1, with 8 nucleotides matching TRBD1. Germline V gives CDR1 SEHNR, CDR2 FQNEAQ (reference sequence). The CDR3 length is 17 residues. The CDR3 sequence: CASSQWGGTGMNAEAFF. The CDR3 coding sequence is TGTGCCAGCAGCCAGTGGGGCGGGACAGGAATGAACGCTGAAGCTTTCTTT.

This chain uses TRBV11-2 with TRBJ2-7; possible D gene TRBD1, 6 bases. The end of the DNA fits TRBJ2-5 better, so the J call may be wrong. The CDR3 length is 15 residues. Germline V gene lookup returns CDR1 SGHAT and CDR2 FQNNGV. For the CDR3, the DNA is TGTGCCAGCAGCTTACCCGGACAGCCTAGGGAGACCCAGTACTTC. It translates to CASSLPGQPRETQYF.

The table lists this clonotype with a few counts. The rearrangement links TRBV15 to TRBJ2-7; 7 bases match TRBD2. Germline CDR1 LNHNV, CDR2 YYDKDF (reference sequence). The CDR3 totals 14 residues. Losses at the gene ends were 1 base for V and 2 bases for J; bases not matched to a gene: 2. For the CDR3, the DNA is TGTGCCACCAGCAGAGTTCGGGGGGCCTACGAGCAGTACTTC. Translated, it gives CATSRVRGAYEQYF.

A few counts support this clonotype. The chain couples TRBV4-1 to TRBJ2-3, with a tentative D call TRBD2 (6 bases). The CDR3 is 15 residues long. The ends were cut back, 2 bases at V and 0 bases at J, with 9 bases in the middle. In germline, CDR1 is MGHRA, CDR2 YSYEKL. The CDR3 nucleotides are TGCGCCAGCAGCCAAATCCTAGCGAGCACAGATACGCAGTATTTT. Its translation: CASSQILASTDTQYF.

This chain links TRBV2 with TRBJ1-5; no firm D call. This CDR3 region has 15 residues. V dropped 3 bases and J dropped 4 bases, with 13 bases sitting between them. The germline V gene encodes CDR1 SNHLY and CDR2 FYNNEI. For the CDR3, the DNA is TGTGCCAGCAGTGAGGGTGCGGTTAGAAATCAGCCCCAGCATTTT. It codes for CASSEGAVRNQPQHF.

This clonotype showed up many times. The rearrangement uses TRBV5-1 and TRBJ2-5, with D possibly matching TRBD2 (6 bases). V lost 5 bases and J 3 bases, leaving 11 bases between the germline ends. The germline V gene has CDR1 SGHRS and CDR2 YFSETQ. The CDR3 has 13 residues. In DNA form, the CDR3 reads TGCGCCAGCAGGGAGGGGTCTAAAGAGACCCAGTACTTC. Amino acids: CASREGSKETQYF.

The sample holds one count of this clonotype. This chain links TRBV6-5 with TRBJ2-2; possibly TRBD1 for D (5 bases). Germline-derived CDR1 and CDR2 are MNHEY and SVGAGI. V was shortened by 5 bases and J by 5 bases, with 12 bases between the two germline ends. The CDR3 covers 14 residues. CDR3 in amino acids: CASSPQGLTGELFF. The CDR3 coding sequence is TGTGCCAGCAGTCCGCAGGGCCTGACCGGGGAGCTGTTTTTT.

The V call is TRBV2, the J call TRBJ1-5, with 10 bases lining up with TRBD1. Germline V gene data show CDR1 as SNHLY and CDR2 as FYNNEI. V dropped 6 bases and J dropped 5; count of bases not matched to a gene: 7. The CDR3 spans 15 residues. The CDR3 loop is CASRQTGGSDQPQHF. CDR3 DNA: TGTGCCAGCAGACAGACAGGGGGCAGTGATCAGCCCCAGCATTTT. Combining the CDR3 with reference TRBV2 and TRBJ1-5 gives the whole variable domain EPEVTQTPSHQVTQMGQEVILRCVPISNHLYFYWYRQILGQKVEFLVSFYNNEISEKSEIFDDQFSVERPDGSNFTLKIRSTKLEDSAMYFCASRQTGGSDQPQHFGDGTRLSIL.

Here the CDR3 reads CASSQDFHEQYF. Here the CDR3 DNA reads TGTGCCAGCAGCCAAGATTTCCATGAGCAGTACTTC. The chain links TRBV3-1 to TRBJ2-4; D call uncertain. V gave up 0 bases and J gave up 13 bases, with 10 bases separating them. The germline V gene encodes CDR1 LGHDT and CDR2 YNNKEL (reference sequence). CDR3 length: 12 amino acids.

This chain connects TRBV2 to TRBJ2-2, with 7 bases that match TRBD1. Germline CDR1 reads SNHLY; CDR2 reads FYNNEI. This CDR3 has 15 amino acids. The trim removed 7 bases at V and 5 bases at J, leaving 10 bases unmatched. The CDR3 bases are TGTGCCAGCACCATAACGACAGGGTCGACCGGGGAGCTGTTTTTT. Protein sequence: CASTITTGSTGELFF.

The V and J genes are TRBV5-1 and TRBJ2-1, with D possibly matching TRBD1 (6 bases). V was cut by 0 bases and J by 8 bases, with 12 bases left in between. The germline V gene encodes CDR1 SGHRS and CDR2 YFSETQ. This CDR3 region has 14 residues. The CDR3 is CASSLEQPGDEQFF. CDR3 sequence (DNA): TGCGCCAGCAGCTTGGAGCAGCCAGGGGATGAGCAGTTCTTC.

The rearrangement uses TRBV12-3 or TRBV12-4 and TRBJ1-1, with D uncertain. CDR3 size: 14 residues. Trimming removed 4 bases from V and 0 bases from J, with 9 bases in between. CDR3: CASSSRPMNTEAFF. The CDR3 DNA reads as TGTGCCAGCAGTTCCAGACCAATGAACACTGAAGCTTTCTTT.

This clonotype was detected once. The chain joins TRBV24-1 to TRBJ2-1, with D tentatively TRBD1 (7 bases). The CDR3 has 19 amino acids. Deletions cut 2 bases from V and 4 bases from J, with 23 bases between. Germline lookup yields CDR1 KGHDR and CDR2 SFDVKD. The CDR3 DNA reads as TGTGCCACCAGTGATTCCCCCAGGGGGGCCTTAGTGGTTTACAATGAGCAGTTCTTC. The encoded protein is CATSDSPRGALVVYNEQFF.

This chain joins TRBV7-7 and TRBJ2-4; D remains unclear. The DNA matches TRBJ2-7 better at its end, which makes the J call doubtful. The CDR3 is made up of 15 amino acids. Germline values: CDR1 SSHAT, CDR2 FNYEAQ (reference sequence). The CDR3 DNA follows: TGTGCCAGCAGCCAATACGCTTCTCAAGGGAACGAGCAGTACTTC. This sequence encodes CASSQYASQGNEQYF.

This clonotype was picked up one time. The chain has TRBV20-1 and TRBJ2-1; D is possibly TRBD1 (7 bases). The CDR3 contains 14 residues. V lost 3 bases and J lost 6, with 15 bases in between. CDR1 is DFQATT, CDR2 SNEGSKA, per germline (reference sequence). In nucleotides, the CDR3 is TGCAGTGCTAGGTTGCAGGGGGGAGTCAATGAGCAGTTCTTC. Its protein is CSARLQGGVNEQFF.

The gene calls are TRBV27 and TRBJ1-5; the D is unclear. The CDR3 spans 13 residues. Between the trimmed V and J ends, which lost 8 bases and 6 bases, there was a span of 14 bases. The germline gives CDR1 MNHEY, CDR2 SMNVEV (reference sequence). Here the CDR3 DNA reads TGTGCCAGCTCTTCTAGGGAGAGTCAGCCCCAGCATTTT. Amino acids: CASSSRESQPQHF.

This clonotype was seen a few times. The chain has TRBV6-6 and TRBJ2-5; a possible D gene is TRBD1 (6 bases). The closer fit of TRBJ2-7 to the DNA end suggests the J call may be wrong. The CDR3 loop spans 15 amino acids. CDR1 and CDR2 from the germline V gene are MNHNY and SVGAGI (reference sequence). In nucleotides, the CDR3 is TGTGCCAGCAGTTACTCGGGGACAAAACGTTACGAGCAGTACTTC. Its translation: CASSYSGTKRYEQYF.

This clonotype came up once. This rearrangement joins TRBV24-1 to TRBJ2-2; 10 positions agree with TRBD1. Trimming took 4 bases from V and 4 from J; bases not matched to a gene: 2. The CDR3 extends over 15 amino acids. Per germline, CDR1 KGHDR and CDR2 SFDVKD. The CDR3 coding sequence is TGTGCCACCAGTGAGTGGGACAGGGGCACCGGGGAGCTGTTTTTT. Residues: CATSEWDRGTGELFF.

V usage is TRBV20-1 and J usage is TRBJ2-7, with D possibly TRBD1 on 6 matching bases. V was shortened by 3 bases and J by 6 bases, with 18 bases between the two germline ends. This CDR3 spans 14 amino acids. Per germline, CDR1 DFQATT and CDR2 SNEGSKA (reference sequence). Here the CDR3 reads CSARRGRSGVEQYF. CDR3 nucleotide sequence: TGCAGTGCTAGGAGGGGCAGGTCAGGGGTCGAGCAGTACTTC.

A remark on this clonotype: A much larger clone sits a single nucleotide away, making a read error possible. The chain recombines TRBV6-6 with TRBJ1-5, with unresolved D. CDR1 and CDR2 (germline): MNHNY, SVGAGI (reference sequence). The CDR3 is 14 residues long. Trimming left V 1 base short and J 3 bases short, with 7 bases between. For the CDR3, the DNA is TGTGCCAGCAGTTACTTACCGGCCAATCAGCCCCAGCATTTT. This sequence encodes CASSYLPANQPQHF.

The chain uses TRBV18 and TRBJ1-1, with D possibly matching TRBD1 (5 bases). Germline lookup yields CDR1 KGHSH and CDR2 LQKENI. Trimming stripped 6 bases from V and 0 bases from J, with 14 bases between. The CDR3 is 15 residues long. The CDR3: CASSRDAGLNTEAFF. CDR3 coding DNA: TGTGCCAGCTCGCGCGATGCAGGGCTGAACACTGAAGCTTTCTTT. Based on the CDR3 plus reference TRBV18 and TRBJ1-1, the full variable domain is NAGVMQNPRHLVRRRGQEARLRCSPMKGHSHVYWYRQLPEEGLKFMVYLQKENIIDESGMPKERFSAEFPKEGPSILRIQQVVRGDSAAYFCASSRDAGLNTEAFFGQGTRLTVV.

The chain has TRBV5-1 and TRBJ2-1, with 9 bases matching TRBD2. J was trimmed by 8 bases and V by 0 bases; bases with no gene match: 9. The CDR3 spans 16 residues. Germline V lookup: CDR1 SGHRS, CDR2 YFSETQ. The CDR3 DNA reads as TGCGCCAGCAGCTTGGCCGGCGCTAGCGGGGCCCATGAGCAGTTCTTC. It codes for CASSLAGASGAHEQFF.

This clonotype was found many times. The V gene is TRBV6-5, the J gene TRBJ2-7, with TRBD1 as a possible D gene (6 bases). The germline gives CDR1 MNHEY, CDR2 SVGAGI. Trimming stripped 5 bases from V and 3 bases from J, with 14 bases between. This CDR3 comprises 14 residues. The chain's CDR3 is CASSDTGTSYEQYF. The CDR3 DNA follows: TGTGCCAGCAGTGACACCGGGACAAGCTACGAGCAGTACTTC.

This clonotype was counted only a few times. V and J are TRBV20-1 and TRBJ2-1; TRBD2 agrees at 13 bases. The J segment lost 6 bases and the V segment lost 1 base, leaving 12 bases of the junction unmatched. CDR1 DFQATT and CDR2 SNEGSKA come from the germline V gene (reference sequence). The CDR3 totals 18 residues. CDR3 bases: TGCAGTGCTAGAGGGGGACTAGCGGGAATCTCGAACCGCAATGAGCAGTTCTTC. It is translated as CSARGGLAGISNRNEQFF.

This chain links TRBV9 with TRBJ2-1, with D tentatively TRBD2 (5 bases). This CDR3 is built from 15 residues. Germline values: CDR1 SGDLS, CDR2 YYNGEE. V shed 4 bases and J shed 9 bases, with 20 bases lying between them. The CDR3, as DNA: TGTGCCAGCAGCTCATCGGGTCGAGGGCAATTTGAGCAGTTCTTC. This encodes CASSSSGRGQFEQFF.

In its sample, this clonotype was seen a few times. The J gene is TRBJ1-4, the V gene TRBV5-1, with a tentative D call TRBD1 (6 bases). V lost 6 bases and J lost 5, with 20 bases in between. CDR3 size: 16 residues. CDR1 and CDR2 from the germline V gene are SGHRS and YFSETQ. The CDR3 reads CASKRNSRRGNEKLFF. The CDR3 coding sequence is TGCGCCAGCAAGCGGAACTCCCGAAGGGGGAATGAAAAACTGTTTTTT.

Note on this clonotype: A much larger clone lies a single base off, so this may be a read error. This sequence joins TRBV7-2 and TRBJ1-2; the D is unclear. Germline V CDR1 and CDR2: SGHTA, FQGNSA. CDR3 size: 12 residues. Trimming left V 5 bases short and J 7 bases short, with 11 bases between. The CDR3 bases are TGTGCCAGCAGCACCGACGGCTGTGGCTACACCTTC. Amino acids: CASSTDGCGYTF.